This T cell receptor (beta chain) was obtained from a study of OX40 agonist ivuxolimab in advanced cancers. Trimming took 5 bases from V and 0 from J, leaving 7 bases between them. Germline values: CDR1 SGHVS, CDR2 FQNEAQ. The CDR3 loop spans 13 amino acids. TCRdb's table, derived via immunoSEQ multiplex PCR, lists solely in-frame clones and lacks some. The data show approximately 88,000 clones, approximately 90% seen once. The clonotype originates from an adult with an advanced solid tumor such as melanoma, head and neck, liver or kidney cancer. This material consisted of CD4+ or CD8+ T cells sorted from blood, taken in a trial of the OX40 agonist ivuxolimab. This rearrangement joins TRBV7-8 to TRBJ2-5; D not resolved. In nucleotides, the CDR3 is TGTGCCAGCAGCCTACACCACCAAGAGACCCAGTACTTC. This translates into CASSLHHQETQYF.